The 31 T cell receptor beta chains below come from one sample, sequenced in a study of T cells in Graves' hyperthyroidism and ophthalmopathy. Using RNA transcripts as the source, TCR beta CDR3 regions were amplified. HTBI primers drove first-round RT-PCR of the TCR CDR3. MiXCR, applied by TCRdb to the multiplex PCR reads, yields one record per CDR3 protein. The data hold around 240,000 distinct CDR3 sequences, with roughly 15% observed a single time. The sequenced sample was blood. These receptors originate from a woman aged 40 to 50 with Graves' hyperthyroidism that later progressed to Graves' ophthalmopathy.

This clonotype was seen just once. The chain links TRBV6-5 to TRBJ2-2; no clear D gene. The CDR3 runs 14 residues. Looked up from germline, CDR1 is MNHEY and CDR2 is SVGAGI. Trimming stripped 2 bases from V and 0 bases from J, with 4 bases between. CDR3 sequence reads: CASSYSTNTGELFF. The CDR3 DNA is TGTGCCAGCAGTTACAGCACGAACACCGGGGAGCTGTTTTTT.

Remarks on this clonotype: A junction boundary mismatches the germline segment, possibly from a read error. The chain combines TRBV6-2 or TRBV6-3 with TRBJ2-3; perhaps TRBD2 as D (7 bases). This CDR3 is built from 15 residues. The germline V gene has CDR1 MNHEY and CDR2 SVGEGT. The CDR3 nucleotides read TGTGCCAGCAGTTATCAAAGGGGGGGCGCAGATGCGCAGTATTTT. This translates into CASSYQRGGADAQYF.

The CDR3 protein is CASSESPSREQFF. CDR3 nucleotides: TGCGCCAGCAGTGAATCACCGAGTAGGGAGCAGTTCTTC. This chain connects TRBV10-1 to TRBJ2-1; D unclear. Germline V gene lookup returns CDR1 WNHNN and CDR2 SYGVQD (reference sequence). The ends were cut back, 3 bases at V and 10 bases at J, with 13 bases in the middle. CDR3 length: 13 amino acids.

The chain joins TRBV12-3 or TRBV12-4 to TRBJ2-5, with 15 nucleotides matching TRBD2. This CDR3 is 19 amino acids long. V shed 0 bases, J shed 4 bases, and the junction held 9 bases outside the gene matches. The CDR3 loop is CASSLALGLAGGRGETQYF. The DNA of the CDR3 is TGTGCCAGCAGTTTAGCGCTGGGACTAGCGGGAGGCCGGGGAGAGACCCAGTACTTC.

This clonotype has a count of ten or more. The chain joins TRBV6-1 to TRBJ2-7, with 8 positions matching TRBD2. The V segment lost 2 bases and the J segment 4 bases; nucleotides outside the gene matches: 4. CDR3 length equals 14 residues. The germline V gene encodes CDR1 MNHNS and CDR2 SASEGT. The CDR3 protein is CASSELSGRYEQYF. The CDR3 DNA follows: TGTGCCAGCAGTGAACTGAGCGGGAGATACGAGCAGTACTTC.

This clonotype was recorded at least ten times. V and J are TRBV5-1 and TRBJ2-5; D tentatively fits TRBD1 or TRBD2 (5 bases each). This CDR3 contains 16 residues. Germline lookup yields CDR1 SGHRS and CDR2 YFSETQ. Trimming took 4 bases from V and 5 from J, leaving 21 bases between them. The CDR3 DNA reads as TGCGCCAGCAGCCTCCGGCGAGGGGCCCCTGGGGAGACCCAGTACTTC. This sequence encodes CASSLRRGAPGETQYF. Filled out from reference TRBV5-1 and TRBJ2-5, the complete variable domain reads KAGVTQTPRYLIKTRGQQVTLSCSPISGHRSVSWYQQTPGQGLQFLFEYFSETQRNKGNFPGRFSGRQFSNSRSEMNVSTLELGDSALYLCASSLRRGAPGETQYFGPGTRLLVL.

Here the CDR3 DNA reads TGTGCCAGCAGTCTTGCTGGACAGACTAACTACAATGAGCAGTTCTTC. Amino acids: CASSLAGQTNYNEQFF. The chain links TRBV12-3 or TRBV12-4 to TRBJ2-1; possibly TRBD1 for D (6 bases). The CDR3 is 16 amino acids. V gave up 5 bases and J gave up 3 bases, with 17 bases separating them.

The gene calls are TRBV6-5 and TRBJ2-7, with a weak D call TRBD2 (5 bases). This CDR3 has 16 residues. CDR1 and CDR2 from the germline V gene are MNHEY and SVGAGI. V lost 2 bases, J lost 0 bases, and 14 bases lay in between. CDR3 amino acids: CASSYPEQSGSYEQYF. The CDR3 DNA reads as TGTGCCAGCAGTTACCCAGAGCAGAGCGGCTCCTACGAGCAGTACTTC.

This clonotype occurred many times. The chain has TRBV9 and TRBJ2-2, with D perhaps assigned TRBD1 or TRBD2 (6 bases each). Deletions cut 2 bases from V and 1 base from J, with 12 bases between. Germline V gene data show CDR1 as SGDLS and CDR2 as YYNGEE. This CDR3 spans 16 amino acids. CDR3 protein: CASSVSGAMNTGELFF. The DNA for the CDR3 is TGTGCCAGCAGCGTTTCGGGGGCTATGAACACCGGGGAGCTGTTTTTT.

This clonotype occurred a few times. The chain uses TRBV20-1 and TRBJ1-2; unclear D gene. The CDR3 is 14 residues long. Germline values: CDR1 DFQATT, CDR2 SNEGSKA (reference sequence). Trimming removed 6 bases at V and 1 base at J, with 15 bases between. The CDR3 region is CSARKPGFNYGYTF. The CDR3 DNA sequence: TGCAGTGCGAGGAAACCCGGGTTTAACTATGGCTACACCTTC.

The CDR3, as DNA: TGTGCCAGCAGCACCAACCCCACTAGCCGGTTAGAGACCCAGTACTTC. This sequence encodes CASSTNPTSRLETQYF. V is TRBV7-9 and J is TRBJ2-5; D possibly corresponds to TRBD2 (6 bases). Per the germline V gene, CDR1 is SEHNR and CDR2 is FQNEAQ (reference sequence). V was trimmed by 5 bases and J by 4 bases, leaving 20 bases between them. This CDR3 comprises 16 residues.

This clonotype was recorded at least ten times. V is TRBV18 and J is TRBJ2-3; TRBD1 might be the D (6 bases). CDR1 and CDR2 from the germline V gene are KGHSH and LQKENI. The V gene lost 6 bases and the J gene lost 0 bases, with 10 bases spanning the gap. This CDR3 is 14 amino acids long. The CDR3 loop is CASSRDISTDTQYF. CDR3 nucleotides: TGTGCCAGCTCCCGGGACATAAGCACAGATACGCAGTATTTT. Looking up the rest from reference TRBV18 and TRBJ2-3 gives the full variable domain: NAGVMQNPRHLVRRRGQEARLRCSPMKGHSHVYWYRQLPEEGLKFMVYLQKENIIDESGMPKERFSAEFPKEGPSILRIQQVVRGDSAAYFCASSRDISTDTQYFGPGTRLTVL.

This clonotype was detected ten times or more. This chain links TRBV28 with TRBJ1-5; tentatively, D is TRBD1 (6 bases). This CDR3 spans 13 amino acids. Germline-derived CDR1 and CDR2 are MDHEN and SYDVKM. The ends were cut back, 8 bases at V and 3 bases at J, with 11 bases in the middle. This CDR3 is CASLGQLNQPQHF. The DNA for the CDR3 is TGTGCCAGCCTTGGACAGCTCAATCAGCCCCAGCATTTT.

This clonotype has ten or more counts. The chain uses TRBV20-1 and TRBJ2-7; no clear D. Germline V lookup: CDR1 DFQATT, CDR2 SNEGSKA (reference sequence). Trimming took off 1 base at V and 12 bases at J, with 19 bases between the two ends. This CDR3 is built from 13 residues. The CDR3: CSARGPQLGAGYF. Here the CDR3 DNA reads TGCAGTGCTAGAGGTCCGCAACTCGGCGCCGGGTACTTC.

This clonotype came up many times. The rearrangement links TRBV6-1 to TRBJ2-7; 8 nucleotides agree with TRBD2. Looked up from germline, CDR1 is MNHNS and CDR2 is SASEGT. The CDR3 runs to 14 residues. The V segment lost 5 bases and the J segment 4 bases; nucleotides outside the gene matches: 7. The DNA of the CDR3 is TGTGCCAGCAGTTCCAGCGGGAGTTATTACGAGCAGTACTTC. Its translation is CASSSSGSYYEQYF.

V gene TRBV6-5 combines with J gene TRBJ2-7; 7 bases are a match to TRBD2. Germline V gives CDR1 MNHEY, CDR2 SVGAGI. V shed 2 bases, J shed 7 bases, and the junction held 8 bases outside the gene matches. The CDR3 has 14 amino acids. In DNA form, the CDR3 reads TGTGCCAGCAGTTACCGAGCGGGACTATGGGAGCAGTACTTC. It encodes CASSYRAGLWEQYF.

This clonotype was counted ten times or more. CDR3 in DNA: TGTGCCAGCTTAGAGACAGGGGAGTCCTACGAGCAGTACTTC. Amino acids: CASLETGESYEQYF. This sequence joins TRBV6-1 and TRBJ2-7; 8 nucleotides line up with TRBD1. Per the germline V gene, CDR1 is MNHNS and CDR2 is SASEGT. The CDR3 totals 14 residues. The J segment lost 1 base and the V segment lost 8 bases, leaving 7 bases of the junction unmatched.

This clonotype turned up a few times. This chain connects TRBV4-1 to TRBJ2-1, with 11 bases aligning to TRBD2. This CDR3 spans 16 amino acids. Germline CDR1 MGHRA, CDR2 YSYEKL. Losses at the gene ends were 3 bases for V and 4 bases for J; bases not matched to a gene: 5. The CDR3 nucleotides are TGCGCCAGCAGCCAGCCAACTAGCGGGAGATACAATGAGCAGTTCTTC. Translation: CASSQPTSGRYNEQFF.

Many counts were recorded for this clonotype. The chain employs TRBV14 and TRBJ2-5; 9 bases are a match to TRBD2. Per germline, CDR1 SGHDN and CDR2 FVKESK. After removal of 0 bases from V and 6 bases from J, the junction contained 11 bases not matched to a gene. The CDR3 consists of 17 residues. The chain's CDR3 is CASSQEIWAGGPQTQYF. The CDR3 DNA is TGTGCCAGCAGCCAAGAGATTTGGGCGGGAGGGCCGCAGACCCAGTACTTC.

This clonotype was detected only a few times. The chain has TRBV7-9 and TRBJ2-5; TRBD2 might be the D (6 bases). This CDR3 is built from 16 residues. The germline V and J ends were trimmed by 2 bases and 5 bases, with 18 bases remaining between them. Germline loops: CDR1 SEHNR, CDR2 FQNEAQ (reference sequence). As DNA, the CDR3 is TGTGCCAGCAGCTTAAGGTCTAACGGGAGCCACGAGACCCAGTACTTC. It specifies CASSLRSNGSHETQYF. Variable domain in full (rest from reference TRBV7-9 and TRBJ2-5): DTGVSQNPRHKITKRGQNVTFRCDPISEHNRLYWYRQTLGQGPEFLTYFQNEAQLEKSRLLSDRFSAERPKGSFSTLEIQRTEQGDSAMYLCASSLRSNGSHETQYFGPGTRLLVL.

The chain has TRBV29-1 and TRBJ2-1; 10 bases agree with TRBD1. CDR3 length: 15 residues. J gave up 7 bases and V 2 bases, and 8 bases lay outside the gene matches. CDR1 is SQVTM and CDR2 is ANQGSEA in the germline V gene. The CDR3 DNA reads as TGCAGCGTTGAACCGGACAGGGGGAAGACGAATGAGCAGTTCTTC. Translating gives CSVEPDRGKTNEQFF.

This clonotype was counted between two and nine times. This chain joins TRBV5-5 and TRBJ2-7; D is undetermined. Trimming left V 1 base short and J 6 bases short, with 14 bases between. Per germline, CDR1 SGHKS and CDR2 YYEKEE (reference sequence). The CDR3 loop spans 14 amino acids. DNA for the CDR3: TGTGCCAGCAGCTTGCTACGGTTGGATGGCGAGCAGTACTTC. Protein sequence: CASSLLRLDGEQYF.

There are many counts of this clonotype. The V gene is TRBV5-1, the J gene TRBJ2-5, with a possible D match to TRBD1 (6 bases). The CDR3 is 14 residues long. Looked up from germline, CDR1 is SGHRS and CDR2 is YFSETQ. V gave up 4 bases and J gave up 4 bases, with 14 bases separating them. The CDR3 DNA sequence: TGCGCCAGCAGCGTGGAACCAGGGGTAGAGACCCAGTACTTC. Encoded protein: CASSVEPGVETQYF.

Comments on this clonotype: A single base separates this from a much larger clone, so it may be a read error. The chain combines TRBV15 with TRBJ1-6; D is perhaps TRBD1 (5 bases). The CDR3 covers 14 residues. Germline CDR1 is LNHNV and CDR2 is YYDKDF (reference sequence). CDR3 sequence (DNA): TGTACCACCAGCAGGGACGGGGAAAATTCACCCCTCCACTTT. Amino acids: CTTSRDGENSPLHF.

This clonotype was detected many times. The CDR3 reads CASSPRQGPGATDTQYF. The DNA for the CDR3 is TGTGCCAGCAGCCCCCGACAGGGGCCAGGGGCCACAGATACGCAGTATTTT. The genes are TRBV11-2 and TRBJ2-3; 8 bases are shared with TRBD1. CDR1 and CDR2 from the germline V gene are SGHAT and FQNNGV. The CDR3 sequence is 17 residues long. V gave up 5 bases and J gave up 2 bases; unmatched junction bases: 12. Using reference TRBV11-2 and TRBJ2-3 for the parts outside the CDR3, the full variable domain is EAGVAQSPRYKIIEKRQSVAFWCNPISGHATLYWYQQILGQGPKLLIQFQNNGVVDDSQLPKDRFSAERLKGVDSTLKIQPAKLEDSAVYLCASSPRQGPGATDTQYFGPGTRLTVL.

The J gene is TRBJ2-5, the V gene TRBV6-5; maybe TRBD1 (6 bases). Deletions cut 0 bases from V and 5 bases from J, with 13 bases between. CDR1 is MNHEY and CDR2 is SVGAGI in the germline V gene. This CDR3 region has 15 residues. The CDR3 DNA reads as TGTGCCAGCAGTTACTCGATGGACAGAGGGGAGACCCAGTACTTC. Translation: CASSYSMDRGETQYF.

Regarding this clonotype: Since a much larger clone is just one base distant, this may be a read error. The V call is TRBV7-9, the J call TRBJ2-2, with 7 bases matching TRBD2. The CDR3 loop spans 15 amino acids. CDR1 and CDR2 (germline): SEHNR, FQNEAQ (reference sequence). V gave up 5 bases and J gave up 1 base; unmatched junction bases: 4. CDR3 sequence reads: CASSPPGGNTGELFF. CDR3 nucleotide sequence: TGTGCCAGCAGCCCCCCGGGGGGGAACACCGGGGAGCTGTTTTTT. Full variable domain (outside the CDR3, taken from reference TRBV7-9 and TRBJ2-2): DTGVSQNPRHKITKRGQNVTFRCDPISEHNRLYWYRQTLGQGPEFLTYFQNEAQLEKSRLLSDRFSAERPKGSFSTLEIQRTEQGDSAMYLCASSPPGGNTGELFFGEGSRLTVL.

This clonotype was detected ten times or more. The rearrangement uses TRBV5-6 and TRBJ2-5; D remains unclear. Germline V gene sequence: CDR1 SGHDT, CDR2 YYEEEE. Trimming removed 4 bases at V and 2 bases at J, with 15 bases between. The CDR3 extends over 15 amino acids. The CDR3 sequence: CASSPTLTTQETQYF. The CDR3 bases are TGTGCCAGCAGCCCCACCTTGACAACTCAAGAGACCCAGTACTTC.

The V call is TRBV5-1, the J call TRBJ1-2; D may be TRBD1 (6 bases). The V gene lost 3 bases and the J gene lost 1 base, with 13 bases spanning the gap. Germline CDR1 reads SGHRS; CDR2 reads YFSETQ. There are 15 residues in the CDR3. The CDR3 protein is CASSSIQGLNYGYTF. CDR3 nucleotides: TGCGCCAGCAGCTCAATACAGGGACTTAACTATGGCTACACCTTC.

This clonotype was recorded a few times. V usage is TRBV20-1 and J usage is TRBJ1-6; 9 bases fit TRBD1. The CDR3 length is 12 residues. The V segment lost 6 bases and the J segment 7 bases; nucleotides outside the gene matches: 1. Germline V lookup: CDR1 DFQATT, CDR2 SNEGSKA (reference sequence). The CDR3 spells CSAGTGNSPLHF. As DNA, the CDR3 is TGCAGTGCCGGGACAGGGAATTCACCCCTCCACTTT.

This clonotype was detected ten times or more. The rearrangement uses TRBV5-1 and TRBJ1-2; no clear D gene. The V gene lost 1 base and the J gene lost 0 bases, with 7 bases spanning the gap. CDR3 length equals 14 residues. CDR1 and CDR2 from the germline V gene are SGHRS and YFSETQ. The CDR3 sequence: CASSLNSPNYGYTF. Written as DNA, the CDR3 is TGCGCCAGCAGCTTGAACAGCCCTAACTATGGCTACACCTTC.